The following is a T cell receptor beta chain sequence with its context. Its specificity is not known. This CDR3 is 20 amino acids long. The V segment lost 2 bases and the J segment 1 base; nucleotides outside the gene matches: 14. Germline values: CDR1 LGHNT, CDR2 FRNRAP. Produced via immunoSEQ multiplex PCR; TCRdb's table is partial and in-frame only. Altogether 60,000 to 70,000 clones are present, roughly nine tenths being singletons, with the ten largest covering approximately 1.2%. This record belongs to a study of OX40 agonist ivuxolimab in advanced cancers. General study points: In CD8+ T cells, expanded clones were on average more numerous than in CD4+. Both blood CD4+ and CD8+ T cells showed clonal growth by week 6 at 0.1 to 3.0 mg/kg.

The chain carries TRBV12-5 and TRBJ2-7; 13 nucleotides match TRBD2. This material consisted of CD4+ or CD8+ T cells sorted from blood, taken in a trial of the OX40 agonist ivuxolimab. This clonotype was obtained from an adult with an advanced solid tumor such as melanoma, head and neck, liver or kidney cancer. CDR3 nucleotides: TGTGCTAGTGGTTTGATCCCGGCCGGGACTAGCGGGGATCTTTCCTACGAGCAGTACTTC. Translating gives CASGLIPAGTSGDLSYEQYF.